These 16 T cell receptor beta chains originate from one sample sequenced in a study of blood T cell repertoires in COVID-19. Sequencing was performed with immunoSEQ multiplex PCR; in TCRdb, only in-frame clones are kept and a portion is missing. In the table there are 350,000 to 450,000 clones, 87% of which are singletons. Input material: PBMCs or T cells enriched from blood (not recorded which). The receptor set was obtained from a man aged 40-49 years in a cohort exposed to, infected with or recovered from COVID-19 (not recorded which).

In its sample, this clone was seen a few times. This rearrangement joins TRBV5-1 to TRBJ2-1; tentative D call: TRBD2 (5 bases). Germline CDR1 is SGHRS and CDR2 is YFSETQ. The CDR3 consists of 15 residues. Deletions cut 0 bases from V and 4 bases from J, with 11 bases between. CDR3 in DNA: TGCGCCAGCAGCTTGGCCAAGAGGGTTTACAATGAGCAGTTCTTC. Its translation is CASSLAKRVYNEQFF.

CDR3 sequence: CAISGTGEPQHF. The CDR3 DNA is TGTGCCATCAGCGGAACAGGGGAGCCCCAGCATTTT. The rearrangement joins TRBV10-3 to TRBJ1-5; 7 bases match TRBD1. V shed 6 bases and J 8 bases; nucleotides not matched to a gene: 4. This CDR3 is built from 12 residues. The germline V gene has CDR1 ENHRY and CDR2 SYGVKD.

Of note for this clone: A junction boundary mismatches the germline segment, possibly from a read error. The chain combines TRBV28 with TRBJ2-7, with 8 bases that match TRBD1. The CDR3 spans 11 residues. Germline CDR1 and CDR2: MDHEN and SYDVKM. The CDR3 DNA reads TGTGCCAGCAGTTTCAAGGGACAGGCAAACTTC. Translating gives CASSFKGQANF. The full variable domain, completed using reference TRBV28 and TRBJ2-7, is DVKVTQSSRYLVKRTGEKVFLECVQDMDHENMFWYRQDPGLGLRLIYFSYDVKMKEKGDIPEGYSVSREKKERFSLILESASTNQTSMYLCASSFKGQANFGPGTRLTVT.

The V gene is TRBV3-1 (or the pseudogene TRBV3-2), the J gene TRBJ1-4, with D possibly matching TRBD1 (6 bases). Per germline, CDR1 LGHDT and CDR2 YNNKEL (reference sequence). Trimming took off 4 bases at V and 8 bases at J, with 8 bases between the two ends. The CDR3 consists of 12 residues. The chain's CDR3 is CASSPGQEKLFF. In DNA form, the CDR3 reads TGTGCCAGCAGCCCAGGACAGGAAAAACTGTTTTTT.

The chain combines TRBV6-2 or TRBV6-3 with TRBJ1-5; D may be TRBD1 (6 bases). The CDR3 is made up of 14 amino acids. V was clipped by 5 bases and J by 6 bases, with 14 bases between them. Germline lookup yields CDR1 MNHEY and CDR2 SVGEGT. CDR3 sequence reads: CASSKRQVTQPQHF. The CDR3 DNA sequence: TGTGCCAGCAGTAAACGACAGGTCACTCAGCCCCAGCATTTT.

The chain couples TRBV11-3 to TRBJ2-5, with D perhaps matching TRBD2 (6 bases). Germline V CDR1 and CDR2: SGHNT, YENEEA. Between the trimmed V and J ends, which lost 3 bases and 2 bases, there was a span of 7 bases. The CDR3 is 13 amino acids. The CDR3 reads CASSFGTQETQYF. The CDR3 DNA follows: TGTGCCAGCAGCTTCGGGACTCAAGAGACCCAGTACTTC.

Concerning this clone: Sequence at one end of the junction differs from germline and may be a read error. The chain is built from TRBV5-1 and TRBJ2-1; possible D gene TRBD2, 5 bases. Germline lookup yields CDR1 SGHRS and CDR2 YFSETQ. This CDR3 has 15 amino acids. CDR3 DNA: TGCGCCAGCAGCTCCCTAATGGACTCCAACAATGAGCAGTTCTTC. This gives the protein CASSSLMDSNNEQFF.

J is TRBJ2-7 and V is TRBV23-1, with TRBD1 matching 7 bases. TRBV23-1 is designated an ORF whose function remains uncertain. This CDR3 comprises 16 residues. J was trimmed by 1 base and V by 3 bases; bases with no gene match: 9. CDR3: CASSHKTGTDSYEQYF. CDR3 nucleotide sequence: TGCGCCAGCAGTCATAAAACCGGGACAGATTCCTACGAGCAGTACTTC.

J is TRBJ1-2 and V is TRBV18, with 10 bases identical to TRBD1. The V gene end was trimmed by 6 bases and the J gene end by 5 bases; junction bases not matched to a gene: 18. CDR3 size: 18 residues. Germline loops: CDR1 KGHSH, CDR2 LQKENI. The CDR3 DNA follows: TGTGCCAGCTCCACCAGTCGGGGGACAGGGGCCCATGGTTATGGCTACACCTTC. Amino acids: CASSTSRGTGAHGYGYTF.

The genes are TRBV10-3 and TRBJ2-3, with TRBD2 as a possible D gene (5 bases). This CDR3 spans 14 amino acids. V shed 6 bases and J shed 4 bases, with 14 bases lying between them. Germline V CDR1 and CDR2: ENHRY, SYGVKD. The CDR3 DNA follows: TGTGCCATCAGCCCGCCGGGGTCCGCAGATACGCAGTATTTT. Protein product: CAISPPGSADTQYF.

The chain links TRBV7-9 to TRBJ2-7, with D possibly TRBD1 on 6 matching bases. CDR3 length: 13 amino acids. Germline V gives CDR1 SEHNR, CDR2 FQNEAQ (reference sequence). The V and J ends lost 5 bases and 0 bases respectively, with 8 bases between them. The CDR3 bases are TGTGCCAGCAGCCGGACAGACTCCTACGAGCAGTACTTC. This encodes CASSRTDSYEQYF.

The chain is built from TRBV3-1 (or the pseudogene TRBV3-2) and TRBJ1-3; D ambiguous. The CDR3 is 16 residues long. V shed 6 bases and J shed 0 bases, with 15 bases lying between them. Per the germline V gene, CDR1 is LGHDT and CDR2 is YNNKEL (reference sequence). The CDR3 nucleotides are TGTGCCAGCAGTCAAAGATTCAGATCCTCTGGAAACACCATATATTTT. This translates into CASSQRFRSSGNTIYF.

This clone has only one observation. The CDR3 loop reads CASSLGGQGFYEQYF. The CDR3 DNA reads TGCGCCAGCAGCTTGGGGGGACAGGGATTCTACGAGCAGTACTTC. This chain connects TRBV5-1 to TRBJ2-7, with 9 bases that match TRBD1. The CDR3 has 15 residues. Losses at the gene ends were 0 bases for V and 3 bases for J; bases not matched to a gene: 4. Germline values: CDR1 SGHRS, CDR2 YFSETQ.

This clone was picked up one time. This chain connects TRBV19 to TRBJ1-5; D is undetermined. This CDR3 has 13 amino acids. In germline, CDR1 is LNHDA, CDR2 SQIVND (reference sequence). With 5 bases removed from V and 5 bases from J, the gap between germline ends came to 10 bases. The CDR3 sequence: CASSEDIYQPQHF. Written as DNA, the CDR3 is TGTGCCAGTAGTGAAGACATATATCAGCCCCAGCATTTT.

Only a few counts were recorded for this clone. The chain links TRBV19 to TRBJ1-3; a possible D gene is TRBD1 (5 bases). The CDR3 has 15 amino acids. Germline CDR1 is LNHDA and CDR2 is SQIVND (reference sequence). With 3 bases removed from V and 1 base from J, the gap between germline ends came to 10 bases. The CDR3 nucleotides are TGTGCCAGTAGTATGGCAGGGCCTTCTGGAAACACCATATATTTT. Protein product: CASSMAGPSGNTIYF.

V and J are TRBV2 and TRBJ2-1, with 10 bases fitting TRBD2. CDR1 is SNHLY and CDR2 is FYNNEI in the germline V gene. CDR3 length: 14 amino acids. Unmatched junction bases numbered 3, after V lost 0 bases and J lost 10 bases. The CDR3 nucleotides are TGTGCCAGCAGTGAAGCCGGACTAGCGGAGGAGCAGTTCTTC. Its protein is CASSEAGLAEEQFF.